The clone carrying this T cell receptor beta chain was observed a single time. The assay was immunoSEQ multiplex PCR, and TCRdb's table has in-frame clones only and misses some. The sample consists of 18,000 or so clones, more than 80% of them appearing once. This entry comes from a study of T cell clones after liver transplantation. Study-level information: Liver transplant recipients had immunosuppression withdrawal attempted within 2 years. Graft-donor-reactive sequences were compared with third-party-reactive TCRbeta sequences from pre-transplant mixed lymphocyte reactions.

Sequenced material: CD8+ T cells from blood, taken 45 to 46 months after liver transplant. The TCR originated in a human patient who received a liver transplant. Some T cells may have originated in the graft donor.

CDR3 protein: CASSHSSNQPQHF. The CDR3 DNA reads TGCGCCAGCAGCCATTCTAGCAATCAGCCCCAGCATTTT. This chain uses TRBV4-1 with TRBJ1-5; D is uncertain. V was trimmed by 3 bases and J by 0 bases, leaving 3 bases between them. The CDR3 loop spans 13 amino acids. Germline-derived CDR1 and CDR2 are MGHRA and YSYEKL.